This is a list of T cell receptor beta chains from one sample in a study of healthy donors' naive CD4 and CD8 T cells. From the reads, TCRdb called clonotypes with MiXCR, one entry per CDR3 protein. The table lists around 180,000 distinct CDR3 sequences, over 60% of them singletons. Sequencing was done on a sample of naive CD4+ and CD8+ T cells sorted from blood, pooled from several donors. The receptors stem from a pool of human donors in good health; the sample pools cells from several healthy donors. Both conserved end residues are part of each CDR3. The D gene is left open where the match is weak. A row's size may be missing; if present it is once, few, many or a size class.

>.|.|TRBJ2-6|TRBV15
CATEEDRSGANVLTF
TGTGCCACCGAGGAGGACCGCTCTGGGGCCAACGTCCTGACTTTC
>.|.|TRBJ1-6|TRBV20-1
CSAHETHSSSPLHF
TGCAGTGCCCACGAGACACATAGTTCCTCACCCCTCCACTTT
>.|.|TRBJ1-5|TRBV20-1
CSCGPLGQTNQPQHF
TGCAGTTGCGGACCTCTCGGACAGACTAATCAGCCCCAGCATTTT
>.|.|TRBJ2-7|TRBV6-6
CASSYSSSSYEQYF
TGTGCCAGCAGTTACTCTAGCTCCTCCTACGAGCAGTACTTC
>few|.|TRBJ2-6|TRBV11-2
CASSLWGASGANVLTF
TGTGCCAGCAGCTTATGGGGCGCCTCTGGGGCCAACGTCCTGACTTTC
>.|.|TRBJ1-1|TRBV20-1
CSAIVTGNTEAFF
TGCAGTGCCATCGTGACAGGGAACACTGAAGCTTTCTTT
>few|.|TRBJ2-7|TRBV29-1
CSVVWEGAYEQYF
TGCAGCGTTGTTTGGGAGGGGGCTTACGAGCAGTACTTC
>.|TRBD1|TRBJ2-6|TRBV4-3
CASSPGQVISGANVLTF
TGCGCCAGCAGCCCTGGACAGGTGATCTCTGGGGCCAACGTCCTGACTTTC
>.|.|TRBJ1-3|TRBV7-8
CASSFATGNTIYF
TGTGCCAGCAGCTTCGCAACGGGAAACACCATATATTTT
>.|.|TRBJ2-7|TRBV6-5
CASSEGQGGKEQYF
TGTGCCAGCAGTGAAGGGCAGGGAGGAAAGGAGCAGTACTTC
>.|.|TRBJ2-1|TRBV6-5
CASSYDYTGTHSYNEQFF
TGTGCCAGCAGTTACGACTACACCGGGACACACTCCTACAATGAGCAGTTCTTC
>.|.|TRBJ2-7|TRBV19
CASSRARTWPEEQYF
TGTGCCAGTAGCAGAGCGCGTACGTGGCCTGAGGAGCAGTACTTC
>.|.|TRBJ1-1|TRBV6-2/TRBV6-3
CASSYSRGTGNEAFF
TGTGCCAGCAGTTACAGTCGGGGCACCGGCAACGAAGCTTTCTTT
>.|.|TRBJ1-1|TRBV6-5
CASSRDKAFF
TGTGCCAGCAGCCGGGACAAAGCTTTCTTT
>.|.|TRBJ2-5|TRBV12-3/TRBV12-4
CASRGSRASETQYF
TGTGCCAGCAGAGGGTCTAGAGCCTCCGAGACCCAGTACTTC
>.|TRBD1|TRBJ1-2|TRBV6-5
CASSFPIDRGGDGYTF
TGTGCCAGCAGTTTCCCAATCGACAGGGGCGGTGATGGCTACACCTTC
>.|TRBD2|TRBJ2-7|TRBV10-3
CAISGTSGVSYEQYF
TGTGCCATCAGTGGCACTAGCGGGGTATCCTACGAGCAGTACTTC
>.|.|TRBJ2-3|TRBV6-1
CASARFAGRSGTDTQYF
TGTGCCAGCGCCAGGTTCGCGGGGAGGTCGGGCACAGATACGCAGTATTTT
>.|TRBD2|TRBJ2-3|TRBV29-1
CSVAGTSGSGLTDTQYF
TGCAGCGTAGCCGGGACTAGCGGGAGTGGGTTGACGGATACGCAGTATTTT
>.|.|TRBJ2-7|TRBV29-1
CSVPQENEQYF
TGCAGCGTTCCACAGGAGAACGAGCAGTACTTC
>.|.|TRBJ2-7|TRBV6-1
CASSEPGTSTHEQYF
TGTGCCAGCAGTGAACCAGGGACCTCCACTCACGAGCAGTACTTC
>.|.|TRBJ2-3|TRBV5-1
CASSLAGPSTDTQYF
TGCGCCAGCAGCTTGGCTGGCCCGAGCACAGATACGCAGTATTTT
>few|.|TRBJ1-2|TRBV29-1
CSVEYDLQGANYGYTF
TGCAGCGTTGAATACGATTTACAGGGAGCTAACTATGGCTACACCTTC
>.|TRBD1|TRBJ2-5|TRBV6-6
CASSYPNSGTGDLRGAQETQYF
TGTGCCAGCAGTTACCCCAATTCCGGGACAGGGGATTTACGGGGGGCCCAAGAGACCCAGTACTTC
>.|.|TRBJ1-2|TRBV21-1
CASSKRVVGPGYTF
TGTGCCAGCAGCAAAAGGGTCGTTGGACCCGGCTACACCTTC
>once|.|TRBJ1-1|TRBV6-1
CASSANKIWVENTEAFF
TGTGCCAGCAGTGCTAATAAAATTTGGGTTGAAAACACTGAAGCTTTCTTT
>.|TRBD1|TRBJ1-1|TRBV7-8
CASSLGRTGGGIAFF
TGTGCCAGCAGCTTAGGGAGGACAGGGGGCGGGATAGCTTTCTTT
>.|.|TRBJ1-5|TRBV27
CASRSYNSNQPQHF
TGTGCCAGCAGATCATACAATAGCAATCAGCCCCAGCATTTT
>.|.|TRBJ2-6|TRBV6-6
CASRQGTGANVLTF
TGTGCCAGCAGACAGGGAACTGGGGCCAACGTCCTGACTTTC
>.|.|TRBJ2-5|TRBV10-3
CAISGSQETQYF
TGTGCCATCTCGGGGTCGCAAGAGACCCAGTACTTC
>.|TRBD2|TRBJ2-3|TRBV4-3
CASSQEYSGRQGTDTQYF
TGCGCCAGCAGCCAAGAGTATAGCGGGAGACAAGGCACAGATACGCAGTATTTT
>.|TRBD1|TRBJ1-6|TRBV13
CASSFQTGANSPLHF
TGTGCCAGCAGCTTCCAGACAGGGGCTAATTCACCCCTCCACTTT
>.|TRBD2|TRBJ2-7|TRBV6-2/TRBV6-3
CASSYAGGIYEQYF
TGTGCCAGCAGTTACGCGGGGGGGATTTACGAGCAGTACTTC
>.|TRBD1|TRBJ1-1|TRBV27
CASSSPSGQGGMNTEAFF
TGTGCCAGCAGTTCTCCATCCGGACAGGGGGGAATGAACACTGAAGCTTTCTTT
>.|.|TRBJ1-5|TRBV6-1
CASSDGLGWPQHF
TGTGCCAGCAGTGATGGGTTAGGGTGGCCCCAGCATTTT
>.|.|TRBJ2-7|TRBV6-4
CASSDEGSAGRHYEQYF
TGTGCCAGCAGTGACGAAGGTTCAGCTGGGCGCCATTACGAGCAGTACTTC
>few|.|TRBJ2-7|TRBV5-5
CASSGDEQYF
TGTGCCAGCAGCGGGGACGAGCAGTACTTC
>.|TRBD1|TRBJ1-2|TRBV6-5
CASSPKTGVHGYTF
TGTGCCAGCAGTCCGAAGACAGGGGTCCATGGCTACACCTTC
>.|.|TRBJ1-1|TRBV5-5
CASSLGAQGLYMNTEAFF
TGTGCCAGCAGCTTGGGGGCACAGGGCCTGTACATGAACACTGAAGCTTTCTTT
>.|.|TRBJ2-7|TRBV19
CASSLQPGTYEQYF
TGTGCCAGTAGTTTACAGCCCGGGACCTACGAGCAGTACTTC
>.|.|TRBJ1-2|TRBV6-5
CASSSLDRGRRGYTF
TGTGCCAGCAGTTCCCTCGACAGAGGAAGGAGAGGCTACACCTTC
>.|TRBD2|TRBJ2-2|TRBV15
CATSRDLRTSENTGELFF
TGTGCCACCAGCAGAGATCTTCGGACTAGCGAAAACACCGGGGAGCTGTTTTTT
>.|.|TRBJ2-7|TRBV20-1
CSASLSGPREQYF
TGCAGTGCTTCACTTTCCGGGCCACGGGAGCAGTACTTC
>few|TRBD1|TRBJ2-1|TRBV14
CASSQAPYRGLGEQFF
TGTGCCAGCAGCCAAGCCCCCTACAGGGGGCTCGGTGAGCAGTTCTTC
>.|TRBD2|TRBJ2-7|TRBV20-1
CSAIIGLAGVRTYEQYF
TGCAGTGCTATAATCGGACTAGCGGGAGTCAGAACCTACGAGCAGTACTTC
>few|.|TRBJ2-5|TRBV20-1
CSATRTGGETQYF
TGCAGTGCTACCCGGACAGGAGGGGAGACCCAGTACTTC
>.|.|TRBJ1-2|TRBV19
CASSIGDHDGYTF
TGTGCCAGTAGTATAGGGGACCACGATGGCTACACCTTC
>.|.|TRBJ2-3|TRBV5-1
CASSPWSSDTQYF
TGCGCCAGCAGCCCATGGTCGTCAGATACGCAGTATTTT
>once|TRBD2|TRBJ2-1|TRBV6-6
CASSQREKGYNEQFF
TGTGCCAGCAGTCAGCGGGAGAAGGGGTACAATGAGCAGTTCTTC
>.|.|TRBJ2-5|TRBV5-4
CASSRDRLVTQETQYF
TGTGCCAGCAGCCGGGATCGACTAGTCACCCAAGAGACCCAGTACTTC
>.|.|TRBJ2-7|TRBV27
CASKRGGGNEQYF
TGTGCCAGCAAACGAGGGGGCGGGAACGAGCAGTACTTC
>.|TRBD2|TRBJ2-5|TRBV29-1
CSVEDGAGGYQETQYF
TGCAGCGTTGAAGATGGGGCGGGAGGGTACCAAGAGACCCAGTACTTC
>.|TRBD2|TRBJ2-7|TRBV27
CASGLSGRAYEQYF
TGTGCCAGCGGACTTAGCGGGAGAGCCTACGAGCAGTACTTC
>.|.|TRBJ2-7|TRBV28
CASTFSDGHYEQYF
TGTGCCAGCACATTTTCGGACGGCCACTACGAGCAGTACTTC